What follows are 22 T cell receptor beta chains derived from one specimen sequenced in a study of a mutant IDH1 vaccine in newly diagnosed glioma. Antigens of these TCRs are unknown. The method was immunoSEQ multiplex PCR; TCRdb's version includes in-frame clones alone and lacks a portion of them. This sample has approximately 50,000 clones, with around 85% found just once. Time point reported: week 35, safety follow-up. A single vaccine dose contained 300 ug of mutant IDH1 20-mer peptide, and topical imiquimod was used with it. The sequences come from PBMCs, collected from a glioma patient whose treatment included an IDH1 peptide vaccine. The source of these receptors is a middle-aged man with glioma.

The J gene is TRBJ2-1, the V gene TRBV12-5; a weak D match, TRBD2 (6 bases). Germline CDR1 and CDR2: LGHNT and FRNRAP. The CDR3 runs 16 residues. Trimming stripped 2 bases from V and 4 bases from J, with 15 bases between. The CDR3 is CASGLWVAGTYNEQFF. CDR3 in DNA: TGTGCTAGTGGTTTGTGGGTGGCAGGGACTTACAATGAGCAGTTCTTC.

The V gene is TRBV5-6, the J gene TRBJ2-7, with D tentatively TRBD1 or TRBD2 (5 bases each). V lost 6 bases and J 6 bases, leaving 13 bases between the germline ends. Germline V gene data show CDR1 as SGHDT and CDR2 as YYEEEE. This CDR3 spans 12 amino acids. The CDR3 region is CASTFMRGEQYF. The CDR3 DNA sequence: TGTGCCAGCACCTTCATGAGGGGCGAGCAGTACTTC.

J is TRBJ1-2 and V is TRBV5-4; no reliable D call. Germline-derived CDR1 and CDR2 are SGHNT and YYREEE (reference sequence). The V gene lost 0 bases and the J gene lost 0 bases, with 9 bases spanning the gap. This CDR3 is 15 amino acids long. CDR3: CASSLVLGTNYGYTF. CDR3 in DNA: TGTGCCAGCAGCTTGGTTCTGGGAACTAACTATGGCTACACCTTC.

The genes are TRBV18 and TRBJ2-7, with D perhaps assigned TRBD1 or TRBD2 (5 bases each). Germline values: CDR1 KGHSH, CDR2 LQKENI. The CDR3 has 14 amino acids. The V gene lost 4 bases and the J gene lost 7 bases, with 17 bases spanning the gap. The CDR3 nucleotides read TGTGCCAGCTCACGAGGGGAGCTGGGAAAGGAGCAGTACTTC. It yields the protein CASSRGELGKEQYF.

The V gene is TRBV18, the J gene TRBJ2-6; TRBD2 aligns across 8 bases. V lost 5 bases to trimming and J lost 3 bases; unmatched junction nucleotides: 9. Germline lookup yields CDR1 KGHSH and CDR2 LQKENI. The length of the CDR3 is 17 residues. The chain's CDR3 is CASSGRTSRGGANVLTF. The CDR3 bases are TGTGCCAGCTCAGGACGGACTAGCCGCGGTGGGGCCAACGTCCTGACTTTC.

The genes are TRBV10-3 and TRBJ2-7; the D gene is possibly TRBD1 (5 bases). The CDR3 spans 15 residues. Germline lookup yields CDR1 ENHRY and CDR2 SYGVKD. Trimming pared 2 bases from V and 3 bases from J, leaving 14 bases between. For the CDR3, the DNA is TGTGCCATCAGTGAGATCCCCCGACAGAGCTACGAGCAGTACTTC. This encodes CAISEIPRQSYEQYF.

This rearrangement joins TRBV23-1 to TRBJ1-4, with D tentatively TRBD1 (6 bases). TRBV23-1 is identified as an open reading frame with a role that is uncertain. This CDR3 region has 18 residues. Trimming took off 4 bases at V and 5 bases at J, with 23 bases between the two ends. CDR3 coding DNA: TGCGCCAGCAGTCTCCTTCGACAGGCCGCGAAACTAAATGAAAAACTGTTTTTT. It is translated as CASSLLRQAAKLNEKLFF.

The chain uses TRBV7-8 and TRBJ1-1, with D uncertain. The CDR3 has 13 amino acids. V shed 7 bases and J shed 4 bases, with 13 bases lying between them. The V gene's germline CDR1 is SGHVS and CDR2 FQNEAQ. The CDR3 DNA sequence: TGTGCCAGCAACATACTTTGGTCCACTGAAGCTTTCTTT. Its protein product is CASNILWSTEAFF.

V gene TRBV7-2 combines with J gene TRBJ2-5, with TRBD2 as a possible D gene (5 bases). V lost 1 base and J 5 bases, leaving 20 bases between the germline ends. The germline gives CDR1 SGHTA, CDR2 FQGNSA. This CDR3 has 17 residues. The DNA of the CDR3 is TGTGCCAGCAGCTTAGGTGGATCCGGGATGGCCGGGGAGACCCAGTACTTC. It specifies CASSLGGSGMAGETQYF.

This rearrangement joins TRBV15 to TRBJ1-2; D is undetermined. Trimming pared 0 bases from V and 4 bases from J, leaving 12 bases between. Germline CDR1 is LNHNV and CDR2 is YYDKDF (reference sequence). This CDR3 contains 15 residues. CDR3 nucleotide sequence: TGTGCCACCAGCAGAGAGAGAGGGCTTTTCTATGGCTACACCTTC. It specifies CATSRERGLFYGYTF.

The chain uses TRBV19 and TRBJ1-5, with D possibly matching TRBD1 (5 bases). The CDR3 extends over 15 amino acids. The V end was cut by 6 bases, the J end by 1 base, with 13 bases between. Germline-derived CDR1 and CDR2 are LNHDA and SQIVND (reference sequence). The CDR3 loop is CASSPGRGSNQPQHF. The CDR3 DNA follows: TGTGCCAGTAGCCCAGGGAGGGGCAGCAATCAGCCCCAGCATTTT.

The chain joins TRBV7-2 to TRBJ1-4; tentatively, D is TRBD1 (6 bases). Germline loops: CDR1 SGHTA, CDR2 FQGNSA. V was clipped by 5 bases and J by 8 bases, with 15 bases between them. This CDR3 has 14 residues. The CDR3 reads CASSPTGPQEKLFF. The DNA of the CDR3 is TGTGCCAGCAGCCCCACAGGGCCGCAGGAAAAACTGTTTTTT.

V is TRBV5-6 and J is TRBJ2-1; 7 positions match TRBD1. This CDR3 region has 11 residues. The trim removed 4 bases at V and 14 bases at J, leaving 6 bases unmatched. Looked up from germline, CDR1 is SGHDT and CDR2 is YYEEEE. The CDR3 protein is CASSLRDSKFF. In DNA form, the CDR3 reads TGTGCCAGCAGCCTCCGGGACAGTAAGTTCTTC.

The chain couples TRBV21-1 to TRBJ2-1; the table's D call, TRBD2, has no DNA check behind it. TRBV21-1 is a pseudogene locus. This CDR3 is 13 amino acids long. CDR3 sequence reads: CASSKAGPGVKFF. CDR3 sequence (DNA): TGTGCCAGCAGCAAAGCCGGCCCCGGGGTGAAGTTCTTC.

The chain uses TRBV7-6 and TRBJ1-1; D perhaps matches TRBD1 (5 bases). This CDR3 has 16 amino acids. Germline CDR1 SGHVS, CDR2 FNYEAQ. V was cut by 5 bases and J by 1 base, with 17 bases left in between. The CDR3 spells CASSMGPLPTNTEAFF. As DNA, the CDR3 is TGTGCCAGCAGCATGGGGCCCCTCCCTACGAACACTGAAGCTTTCTTT.

The chain has TRBV19 and TRBJ1-2; 7 nucleotides match TRBD1. The V and J ends lost 5 bases and 2 bases, in that order; junction bases with no gene match: 5. The CDR3 contains 14 residues. Germline-derived CDR1 and CDR2 are LNHDA and SQIVND (reference sequence). CDR3 protein: CASSPQGRNYGYTF. The CDR3 region has the DNA TGTGCCAGTAGTCCACAGGGGAGGAACTATGGCTACACCTTC.

This sequence joins TRBV7-3 and TRBJ2-5, with TRBD1 identical over 7 bases. Germline CDR1 reads SGHTA; CDR2 reads FQGTGA. The CDR3 extends over 15 amino acids. V shed 4 bases and J 5 bases; nucleotides not matched to a gene: 10. CDR3 in DNA: TGTGCCAGCAGCTGGAATCAGGGGGTTAGCGAGACCCAGTACTTC. Translating gives CASSWNQGVSETQYF.

This clone was detected once. J is TRBJ1-5 and V is TRBV6-5, with a weak D call TRBD1 (6 bases). Germline CDR1 and CDR2: MNHEY and SVGAGI. V was cut by 7 bases and J by 9 bases, with 19 bases left in between. The CDR3 extends over 14 amino acids. CDR3 coding DNA: TGTGCCAGCAAACCTTCGGGGGAACAGGGGCCCCAGCATTTT. This encodes CASKPSGEQGPQHF.

V usage is TRBV7-2 and J usage is TRBJ1-2, with D possibly TRBD1 on 5 matching bases. The V gene lost 4 bases and the J gene lost 6 bases, with 12 bases spanning the gap. CDR1 and CDR2 (germline): SGHTA, FQGNSA. CDR3 length equals 13 residues. The CDR3 nucleotides read TGTGCCAGCAGCTCAAGTGGGGCAAATGGCTACACCTTC. Its translation: CASSSSGANGYTF.

In this sample, this clone turned up once. J is TRBJ2-3 and V is TRBV7-9; tentative D call: TRBD1 (5 bases). Germline V CDR1 and CDR2: SEHNR, FQNEAQ (reference sequence). Between the trimmed V and J ends, which lost 2 bases and 6 bases, there was a span of 12 bases. The length of the CDR3 is 14 residues. Here the CDR3 DNA reads TGTGCCAGCAGCTTAAACAGGCTTCAGGATACGCAGTATTTT. Translating it yields CASSLNRLQDTQYF.

V usage is TRBV27 and J usage is TRBJ2-7; D tentatively reads TRBD1 or TRBD2 (6 bases each). This CDR3 comprises 13 residues. CDR1 is MNHEY, CDR2 SMNVEV, per germline (reference sequence). Trimming took 3 bases from V and 6 from J, leaving 12 bases between them. Written as DNA, the CDR3 is TGTGCCAGCAGTTTGTCCTGGGGGGCCGAGCAGTACTTC. Translating gives CASSLSWGAEQYF.

The V call is TRBV4-1, the J call TRBJ2-2; 9 bases match TRBD1. Losses at the gene ends were 2 bases for V and 3 bases for J; bases not matched to a gene: 7. Germline assignment: CDR1 MGHRA and CDR2 YSYEKL. This CDR3 is built from 17 residues. Written as DNA, the CDR3 is TGCGCCAGCAGCCAAAGGATGGACAGGGGCGACACCGGGGAGCTGTTTTTT. Protein: CASSQRMDRGDTGELFF.